This T cell receptor (beta chain) was captured by sequencing in a study of T cell responses to AZD1222 COVID-19 vaccine. The method was immunoSEQ multiplex PCR; TCRdb's version includes in-frame clones alone and lacks a portion of them. The sample contains around 84,000 clones, nearly 90% of which appear only once. CDR1 SQVTM and CDR2 ANQGSEA come from the germline V gene. V was pared by 2 bases and J by 3 bases, with 7 bases of the junction left unmatched. The CDR3 is 15 residues long. Sequenced material: peripheral blood, taken on day 0 of AZD1222 vaccination. The V call is TRBV29-1, the J call TRBJ2-3, with TRBD2 matching 8 bases. The sequence derives from an adult in good health. The CDR3 sequence: CSVEPGRAGTDTQYF. In DNA form, the CDR3 reads TGCAGCGTTGAACCCGGGAGGGCCGGAACAGATACGCAGTATTTT.